The 30 T cell receptor beta chains in this list originate from one sample, sequenced in a study of T cell clones after liver transplantation. The repertoire was sequenced with immunoSEQ multiplex PCR; TCRdb's copy has only in-frame clones and lacks some. The sample yields some 57,000 clones, over 60% seen once. Sequenced material: CD4+ T cells from blood, taken at the 22-month timepoint. All receptors derive from a human patient who received a liver transplant. Some of the T cells may derive from the graft donor.

In its sample, this clone was seen many times. The chain recombines TRBV6-5 with TRBJ2-7; D is unresolved. The germline V and J ends were trimmed by 2 bases and 5 bases, with 13 bases remaining between them. The length of the CDR3 is 14 residues. Germline lookup yields CDR1 MNHEY and CDR2 SVGAGI. The CDR3 DNA reads as TGTGCCAGCAGTTACGGAACCCATAGGGACGAGCAGTACTTC. Its translation is CASSYGTHRDEQYF.

The chain combines TRBV19 with TRBJ2-5, with 8 nucleotides matching TRBD1. Germline lookup yields CDR1 LNHDA and CDR2 SQIVND (reference sequence). V lost 6 bases, J lost 5 bases, and 5 bases stayed unmatched. The CDR3 is made up of 13 amino acids. The CDR3 region has the DNA TGTGCCAGTAGCCGGGACAGGCGCGAGACCCAGTACTTC. Its translation: CASSRDRRETQYF.

The chain is built from TRBV7-3 and TRBJ2-3, with D perhaps given as TRBD1 or TRBD2 (5 bases each). V was clipped by 5 bases and J by 0 bases, with 12 bases between them. This CDR3 is built from 15 residues. Germline V lookup: CDR1 SGHTA, CDR2 FQGTGA. CDR3 bases: TGTGCCAGCAGCCCAAGGGACGGGAGCACAGATACGCAGTATTTT. Encoded protein: CASSPRDGSTDTQYF.

This clone appeared once. The chain combines TRBV6-5 with TRBJ1-4; D perhaps matches TRBD1 (5 bases). Looked up from germline, CDR1 is MNHEY and CDR2 is SVGAGI. The CDR3 runs to 15 residues. Deletions cut 5 bases from V and 8 bases from J, with 18 bases between. The CDR3 protein is CASSRTGTNYEKLFF. The CDR3 DNA follows: TGTGCCAGCAGTCGGACCGGGACCAATTACGAAAAACTGTTTTTT.

This rearrangement joins TRBV6-5 to TRBJ2-7, with D tentatively TRBD2 (7 bases). V lost 0 bases and J 6 bases, leaving 15 bases between the germline ends. Germline V gene data show CDR1 as MNHEY and CDR2 as SVGAGI. The CDR3 totals 15 residues. The CDR3 sequence is CASSYSMGRGFEQYF. The CDR3 DNA reads TGTGCCAGCAGTTACTCGATGGGGAGGGGGTTCGAGCAGTACTTC.

The table lists this clone with a few counts. The chain is built from TRBV11-3 and TRBJ2-3; D gene uncertain. The CDR3 has 16 residues. Germline CDR1 SGHNT, CDR2 YENEEA. Trimming left V 5 bases short and J 2 bases short, with 17 bases between. The chain's CDR3 is CASSPGSFAYTDTQYF. DNA for the CDR3: TGTGCCAGCAGCCCCGGTTCATTCGCTTACACAGATACGCAGTATTTT.

V and J are TRBV18 and TRBJ2-1, with 8 bases fitting TRBD1. Germline CDR1 and CDR2: KGHSH and LQKENI. This CDR3 is 15 amino acids long. V dropped 6 bases and J dropped 6; count of bases not matched to a gene: 10. The CDR3 spells CASSPPGTGGNEQFF. CDR3 DNA sequence: TGTGCCAGCTCGCCCCCCGGGACAGGAGGCAATGAGCAGTTCTTC. The variable domain in full, with the rest retrieved from reference TRBV18 and TRBJ2-1, is NAGVMQNPRHLVRRRGQEARLRCSPMKGHSHVYWYRQLPEEGLKFMVYLQKENIIDESGMPKERFSAEFPKEGPSILRIQQVVRGDSAAYFCASSPPGTGGNEQFFGPGTRLTVL.

This clone was counted only a few times. The chain links TRBV7-8 to TRBJ2-5; TRBD2 matches 14 bases. Germline CDR1 is SGHVS and CDR2 is FQNEAQ. This CDR3 has 16 residues. Trimming at V came to 5 bases and at J to 7 bases, leaving 9 bases not matched to a gene. The CDR3 sequence: CASSIRLAGGLGTQYF. The CDR3 nucleotides read TGTGCCAGCAGCATTCGACTAGCGGGGGGGCTGGGGACCCAGTACTTC.

The chain is built from TRBV19 and TRBJ2-7, with D perhaps matching TRBD2 (5 bases). CDR1 is LNHDA, CDR2 SQIVND, per germline (reference sequence). The V and J ends lost 6 bases and 6 bases respectively, with 15 bases between them. CDR3 length equals 13 residues. CDR3 in DNA: TGTGCCAGTAGCCCTAGGACTCTCTTCGAGCAGTACTTC. Translation gives CASSPRTLFEQYF.

The V and J genes are TRBV6-1 and TRBJ1-2; TRBD1 matches at 8 bases. The CDR3 runs to 13 residues. From germline, CDR1 is MNHNS and CDR2 SASEGT. The ends lost 6 bases at V and 8 bases at J; junction bases unmatched: 8. The CDR3 region has the DNA TGTGCCAGCAGAGACAGGGGAGGGGGGGGCTACACCTTC. It encodes CASRDRGGGGYTF.

The chain uses TRBV7-8 and TRBJ2-7; D possibly corresponds to TRBD1 (6 bases). The CDR3 consists of 16 residues. CDR1 and CDR2 from the germline V gene are SGHVS and FQNEAQ. V was cut by 2 bases and J by 2 bases, with 16 bases left in between. The CDR3 loop is CASSLNHREPPYEQYF. In DNA, the CDR3 is TGTGCCAGCAGCTTAAACCACAGGGAACCTCCCTACGAGCAGTACTTC.

V usage is TRBV19 and J usage is TRBJ2-2; no clear D. Germline-derived CDR1 and CDR2 are LNHDA and SQIVND (reference sequence). The CDR3 totals 11 residues. The V and J ends lost 6 bases and 2 bases respectively, with 1 base between them. CDR3 in amino acids: CASSNTGELFF. CDR3 nucleotides: TGTGCCAGTAGCAACACCGGGGAGCTGTTTTTT. Full variable domain (rest looked up from reference TRBV19 and TRBJ2-2): DGGITQSPKYLFRKEGQNVTLSCEQNLNHDAMYWYRQDPGQGLRLIYYSQIVNDFQKGDIAEGYSVSREKKESFPLTVTSAQKNPTAFYLCASSNTGELFFGEGSRLTVL.

This clone appeared once. This chain uses TRBV4-2 with TRBJ1-4; TRBD1 might be the D (6 bases). The CDR3 contains 15 residues. The V gene lost 3 bases and the J gene lost 7 bases, with 15 bases spanning the gap. CDR1 and CDR2 from the germline V gene are LGHNA and YNFKEQ. As DNA, the CDR3 is TGTGCCAGCAGCCACCGTAGGGGGGAAAGTGAAAAACTGTTTTTT. It encodes CASSHRRGESEKLFF.

V usage is TRBV4-1 and J usage is TRBJ1-2; no definite D call. This CDR3 is built from 13 residues. V shed 4 bases and J shed 6 bases, with 12 bases lying between them. Germline V gene sequence: CDR1 MGHRA, CDR2 YSYEKL. DNA of the CDR3: TGCGCCAGCAGCCCACTACTAAAGGATGGCTACACCTTC. Protein sequence: CASSPLLKDGYTF.

The V call is TRBV27, the J call TRBJ2-2; 9 bases map to TRBD1. The V gene's germline CDR1 is MNHEY and CDR2 SMNVEV (reference sequence). With 6 bases clipped from V and 6 bases from J, the junction kept 8 bases outside the gene matches. The CDR3 covers 15 residues. The CDR3 here is CASSPGTGRPGELFF. The CDR3 DNA sequence: TGTGCCAGCAGCCCTGGGACAGGGCGGCCCGGGGAGCTGTTTTTT.

V and J are TRBV9 and TRBJ2-2, with 10 bases that match TRBD2. CDR3 length: 16 amino acids. Germline V gene data show CDR1 as SGDLS and CDR2 as YYNGEE. The ends lost 4 bases at V and 5 bases at J; junction bases unmatched: 8. CDR3 amino acids: CASSPTSGVGTGELFF. For the CDR3, the DNA is TGTGCCAGCAGCCCTACTAGCGGGGTGGGTACCGGGGAGCTGTTTTTT.

The rearrangement uses TRBV5-6 and TRBJ2-7; D possibly corresponds to TRBD1 (6 bases). Germline CDR1 SGHDT, CDR2 YYEEEE. Trimming removed 1 base at V and 5 bases at J, with 19 bases between. The CDR3 contains 16 residues. The CDR3 coding sequence is TGTGCCAGCAGCTTGTTTGCACTGTCAGGGGCGCACGAGCAGTACTTC. As protein: CASSLFALSGAHEQYF.

The genes are TRBV12-5 and TRBJ2-1; 8 nucleotides align to TRBD1. The CDR3 sequence is 16 residues long. Germline values: CDR1 LGHNT, CDR2 FRNRAP. With 0 bases clipped from V and 6 bases from J, the junction kept 7 bases outside the gene matches. CDR3 nucleotide sequence: TGTGCTAGTGGTTTGGTACGACAGGGGTTCCCCAATGAGCAGTTCTTC. Protein product: CASGLVRQGFPNEQFF.

The V gene is TRBV28, the J gene TRBJ2-3, with D unclear. This CDR3 is 16 amino acids long. Looked up from germline, CDR1 is MDHEN and CDR2 is SYDVKM. V was clipped by 5 bases and J by 0 bases, with 15 bases between them. As DNA, the CDR3 is TGTGCCAGCAGTAGCTGGCGCACCACTAGCACAGATACGCAGTATTTT. Protein sequence: CASSSWRTTSTDTQYF.

This clone appeared a few times. This chain uses TRBV28 with TRBJ2-5; maybe TRBD1 (6 bases). Between the trimmed V and J ends, which lost 6 bases and 1 base, there was a span of 12 bases. Germline CDR1 and CDR2: MDHEN and SYDVKM. The CDR3 covers 14 residues. In DNA, the CDR3 is TGTGCCAGCAGGGTAGGGACACCCCAAGAGACCCAGTACTTC. It is translated as CASRVGTPQETQYF.

The chain links TRBV7-2 to TRBJ2-1, with D unclear. Germline CDR1 SGHTA, CDR2 FQGNSA. The CDR3 is 13 amino acids. The V end was cut by 2 bases, the J end by 6 bases, with 8 bases between. The chain's CDR3 is CASSLLSSNEQFF. DNA of the CDR3: TGTGCCAGCAGCTTACTCTCTTCCAATGAGCAGTTCTTC.

The chain uses TRBV5-1 and TRBJ1-1; no definite D call. The CDR3 consists of 13 residues. V was trimmed by 5 bases and J by 4 bases, leaving 12 bases between them. Germline V gives CDR1 SGHRS, CDR2 YFSETQ. The CDR3 reads CASRSPTSTEAFF. The CDR3 DNA reads as TGCGCCAGCAGAAGTCCCACGAGCACTGAAGCTTTCTTT. The full variable domain, in which reference TRBV5-1 and TRBJ1-1 provide the parts outside the CDR3, is KAGVTQTPRYLIKTRGQQVTLSCSPISGHRSVSWYQQTPGQGLQFLFEYFSETQRNKGNFPGRFSGRQFSNSRSEMNVSTLELGDSALYLCASRSPTSTEAFFGQGTRLTVV.

The J gene is TRBJ2-2, the V gene TRBV19; no definite D call. Trimming pared 0 bases from V and 1 base from J, leaving 3 bases between. The CDR3 has 14 amino acids. Per germline, CDR1 LNHDA and CDR2 SQIVND (reference sequence). The CDR3 nucleotides are TGTGCCAGTAGTATAGACATGAACACCGGGGAGCTGTTTTTT. Translated: CASSIDMNTGELFF. Full variable domain (outside the CDR3, taken from reference TRBV19 and TRBJ2-2): DGGITQSPKYLFRKEGQNVTLSCEQNLNHDAMYWYRQDPGQGLRLIYYSQIVNDFQKGDIAEGYSVSREKKESFPLTVTSAQKNPTAFYLCASSIDMNTGELFFGEGSRLTVL.

This clone has just a few counts. This chain joins TRBV5-1 and TRBJ1-2; the D is unclear. V shed 4 bases and J shed 4 bases, with 11 bases lying between them. CDR1 and CDR2 from the germline V gene are SGHRS and YFSETQ. The CDR3 has 13 residues. In DNA, the CDR3 is TGCGCCAGCAGCGTATCCGGGTCCTATGGCTACACCTTC. Translating gives CASSVSGSYGYTF.

Only a few counts were recorded for this clone. The CDR3, as DNA: TGTGCCAGCAGTTACGGGAGTAGCGGAGGAGAGACCCAGTACTTC. This codes for CASSYGSSGGETQYF. The rearrangement uses TRBV6-6 and TRBJ2-5; the D gene is possibly TRBD2 (6 bases). The CDR3 is 15 amino acids. V shed 2 bases and J shed 4 bases, with 14 bases lying between them. Germline V gene lookup returns CDR1 MNHNY and CDR2 SVGAGI (reference sequence).

The table lists this clone with a few counts. The genes are TRBV28 and TRBJ2-3, with TRBD1 as a possible D gene (5 bases). CDR1 MDHEN and CDR2 SYDVKM come from the germline V gene. The CDR3 totals 14 residues. V was clipped by 2 bases and J by 5 bases, with 11 bases between them. CDR3 amino acids: CASSLSRVQDTQYF. For the CDR3, the DNA is TGTGCCAGCAGTTTAAGCAGGGTCCAAGATACGCAGTATTTT.

V gene TRBV9 combines with J gene TRBJ1-6; tentative D call: TRBD1 (6 bases). The V end was cut by 4 bases, the J end by 4 bases, with 12 bases between. CDR1 is SGDLS, CDR2 YYNGEE, per germline. CDR3 length: 15 amino acids. In DNA form, the CDR3 reads TGTGCCAGCAGCAGAGGACAGCTTTATAATTCACCCCTCCACTTT. It is translated as CASSRGQLYNSPLHF.

The chain couples TRBV28 to TRBJ2-5; no definite D call. V shed 1 base and J shed 0 bases, with 6 bases lying between them. This CDR3 is 14 amino acids long. Germline CDR1 reads MDHEN; CDR2 reads SYDVKM. In DNA, the CDR3 is TGTGCCAGCAGTTTATCTACGTACCAAGAGACCCAGTACTTC. Translation gives CASSLSTYQETQYF.

The chain uses TRBV11-2 and TRBJ1-2, with D perhaps matching TRBD1 (6 bases). The CDR3 has 12 amino acids. V shed 5 bases and J shed 8 bases, with 12 bases lying between them. The V gene's germline CDR1 is SGHAT and CDR2 FQNNGV. CDR3 DNA: TGTGCCAGCAGCCGACAGGATCGGGGCTACACCTTC. Its protein product is CASSRQDRGYTF.

The chain couples TRBV7-2 to TRBJ1-3, with D unclear. Trimming shortened V by 2 bases and J by 1 base, and 12 bases separated the two germline ends. Germline V gene lookup returns CDR1 SGHTA and CDR2 FQGNSA. The CDR3 sequence is 16 residues long. The chain's CDR3 is CASSLSSGKSGNTIYF. CDR3 DNA sequence: TGTGCCAGCAGCTTATCTTCGGGGAAATCTGGAAACACCATATATTTT. Full variable domain (missing parts from reference TRBV7-2 and TRBJ1-3): GAGVSQSPSNKVTEKGKDVELRCDPISGHTALYWYRQSLGQGLEFLIYFQGNSAPDKSGLPSDRFSAERTGGSVSTLTIQRTQQEDSAVYLCASSLSSGKSGNTIYFGEGSWLTVV.